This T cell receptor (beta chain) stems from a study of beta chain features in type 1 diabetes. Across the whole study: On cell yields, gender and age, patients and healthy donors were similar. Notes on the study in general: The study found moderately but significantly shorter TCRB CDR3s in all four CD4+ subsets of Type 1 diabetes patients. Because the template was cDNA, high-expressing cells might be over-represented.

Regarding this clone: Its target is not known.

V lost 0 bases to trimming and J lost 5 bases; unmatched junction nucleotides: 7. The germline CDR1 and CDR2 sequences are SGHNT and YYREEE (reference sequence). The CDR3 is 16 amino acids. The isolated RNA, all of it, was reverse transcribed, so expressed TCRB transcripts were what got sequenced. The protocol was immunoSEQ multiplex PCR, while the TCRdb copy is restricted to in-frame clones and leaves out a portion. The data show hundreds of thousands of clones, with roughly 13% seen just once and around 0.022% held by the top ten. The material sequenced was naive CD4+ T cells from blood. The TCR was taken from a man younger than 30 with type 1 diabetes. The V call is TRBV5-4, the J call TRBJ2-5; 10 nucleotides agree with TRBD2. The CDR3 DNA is TGTGCCAGCAGCTTGGGACTAGCGGGCGGCTGGGAGACCCAGTACTTC. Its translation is CASSLGLAGGWETQYF.